What follows are 18 T cell receptor beta chains derived from one specimen sequenced in a study of control samples from healthy donors and cancer patients. Sequencing used immunoSEQ multiplex PCR; TCRdb keeps in-frame clones, though not all of them. The sample lists tens of thousands of clones, over 65% seen once, with 2.5% to 3% in the top ten. The sample comprised PBMCs. The source of these receptors is a woman in her fifties or sixties with lung cancer.

V is TRBV30 and J is TRBJ1-6; the D is unclear. Looked up from germline, CDR1 is GTSNPN and CDR2 is SVGIG (reference sequence). This CDR3 is built from 12 residues. Deletions cut 0 bases from V and 11 bases from J, with 8 bases between. The CDR3 DNA follows: TGTGCCTGGAGTGTAGAAGGTCCACCCCTCCACTTT. Translation gives CAWSVEGPPLHF.

The chain employs TRBV2 and TRBJ1-2; D gene uncertain. V was shortened by 9 bases and J by 2 bases, with 7 bases between the two germline ends. CDR1 and CDR2 from the germline V gene are SNHLY and FYNNEI. This CDR3 has 11 residues. The CDR3 is CASNYNYGYTF. The CDR3 DNA reads TGTGCCAGTAATTACAACTATGGCTACACCTTC.

This clone was observed a handful of times. The V call is TRBV5-1, the J call TRBJ2-7, with D perhaps TRBD1 or TRBD2 (5 bases each). Per the germline V gene, CDR1 is SGHRS and CDR2 is YFSETQ. The CDR3 is 14 amino acids. Trimming cost V 5 bases and J 0 bases, with 12 bases left between them. CDR3 DNA sequence: TGCGCCAGCAGAGGGACGACGGACTCCTACGAGCAGTACTTC. This gives the protein CASRGTTDSYEQYF.

The chain couples TRBV11-2 to TRBJ1-1; possibly TRBD1 for D (6 bases). Germline V gene data show CDR1 as SGHAT and CDR2 as FQNNGV. The V gene lost 5 bases and the J gene lost 3 bases, with 19 bases spanning the gap. The CDR3 is 16 residues long. CDR3 residues: CASSLLGRGHDTEAFF. The CDR3 DNA follows: TGTGCCAGCAGCCTGCTGGGCAGGGGACATGACACTGAAGCTTTCTTT.

The chain links TRBV6-1 to TRBJ1-5, with D possibly being TRBD1 (6 bases). The CDR3 runs 15 residues. Between the trimmed V and J ends, which lost 0 bases and 6 bases, there was a span of 12 bases. Per germline, CDR1 MNHNS and CDR2 SASEGT. This CDR3 reads CASSEALGGSQPQHF. CDR3 coding DNA: TGTGCCAGCAGTGAAGCACTAGGGGGTAGTCAGCCCCAGCATTTT.

This clone has only one observation. The V gene is TRBV15, the J gene TRBJ2-5; 7 bases map to TRBD1. The ends lost 1 base at V and 0 bases at J; junction bases unmatched: 14. The CDR3 is 19 residues long. Germline CDR1 reads LNHNV; CDR2 reads YYDKDF (reference sequence). CDR3 sequence: CATSRAIAWVGTDQETQYF. The CDR3 DNA sequence: TGTGCCACCAGCAGAGCAATAGCATGGGTGGGGACAGACCAAGAGACCCAGTACTTC.

The chain couples TRBV12-3 or TRBV12-4 to TRBJ1-2; D is perhaps TRBD1 (5 bases). The CDR3 runs to 13 residues. V gave up 5 bases and J gave up 8 bases, with 15 bases separating them. CDR3: CASSLSDRMGYTF. CDR3 in DNA: TGTGCCAGCAGTCTCTCCGACAGAATGGGCTACACCTTC.

This chain connects TRBV7-6 to TRBJ1-1, with no clear D. This CDR3 comprises 16 residues. Germline loops: CDR1 SGHVS, CDR2 FNYEAQ. V was trimmed by 5 bases and J by 0 bases, leaving 16 bases between them. CDR3 amino acids: CASSPQVVQLNTEAFF. DNA for the CDR3: TGTGCCAGCAGCCCCCAGGTTGTACAACTGAACACTGAAGCTTTCTTT.

This clone was seen at least ten times. The chain combines TRBV5-5 with TRBJ1-3; 8 positions agree with TRBD1. V lost 2 bases, J lost 2 bases, and 3 bases stayed unmatched. Looked up from germline, CDR1 is SGHKS and CDR2 is YYEKEE (reference sequence). There are 15 residues in the CDR3. For the CDR3, the DNA is TGTGCCAGCAGCTTTGGACAGGGAACTGGAAACACCATATATTTT. It is translated as CASSFGQGTGNTIYF. Together with reference TRBV5-5 and TRBJ1-3, the CDR3 gives the full variable domain: DAGVTQSPTHLIKTRGQQVTLRCSPISGHKSVSWYQQVLGQGPQFIFQYYEKEERGRGNFPDRFSARQFPNYSSELNVNALLLGDSALYLCASSFGQGTGNTIYFGEGSWLTVV.

V and J are TRBV6-5 and TRBJ2-7; D assignment may be TRBD1 or TRBD2 (5 bases each). Trimming took 2 bases from V and 8 from J, leaving 19 bases between them. The CDR3 contains 15 residues. The germline gives CDR1 MNHEY, CDR2 SVGAGI. CDR3 in DNA: TGTGCCAGCAGTTACCGTTGGGACGGTAAGGGGCAGCAGTACTTC. Its protein is CASSYRWDGKGQQYF.

CDR3 coding DNA: TGTGCCAGCAGCTTAGCGGCGGGGCCAGGCTATGGCTACACCTTC. Protein sequence: CASSLAAGPGYGYTF. This sequence joins TRBV7-9 and TRBJ1-2; D possibly corresponds to TRBD1 (5 bases). The CDR3 totals 15 residues. V lost 0 bases and J lost 4, with 12 bases in between. Germline V gene data show CDR1 as SEHNR and CDR2 as FQNEAQ (reference sequence). The full variable domain, with the rest looked up from reference TRBV7-9 and TRBJ1-2, is DTGVSQNPRHKITKRGQNVTFRCDPISEHNRLYWYRQTLGQGPEFLTYFQNEAQLEKSRLLSDRFSAERPKGSFSTLEIQRTEQGDSAMYLCASSLAAGPGYGYTFGSGTRLTVV.

The V gene is TRBV28, the J gene TRBJ1-1; the D is unclear. The CDR3 has 13 residues. Germline V gene lookup returns CDR1 MDHEN and CDR2 SYDVKM. The V gene lost 7 bases and the J gene lost 0 bases, with 9 bases spanning the gap. The CDR3 DNA follows: TGTGCCAGCATTAGCGACATGAACACTGAAGCTTTCTTT. It encodes CASISDMNTEAFF. The variable domain in full, completed from reference TRBV28 and TRBJ1-1, reads DVKVTQSSRYLVKRTGEKVFLECVQDMDHENMFWYRQDPGLGLRLIYFSYDVKMKEKGDIPEGYSVSREKKERFSLILESASTNQTSMYLCASISDMNTEAFFGQGTRLTVV.

This chain connects TRBV27 to TRBJ2-5; 8 positions match TRBD2. The CDR3 runs to 13 residues. The germline V gene encodes CDR1 MNHEY and CDR2 SMNVEV (reference sequence). J lost 4 bases, V lost 6 bases, and 4 bases had no gene match. The CDR3 region has the DNA TGTGCCAGCAGACTCGGGGGGGGAGAGACCCAGTACTTC. Its protein product is CASRLGGGETQYF.

The rearrangement links TRBV6-6 to TRBJ1-1, with D possibly being TRBD1 (6 bases). The CDR3 runs 13 residues. Between the trimmed V and J ends, which lost 6 bases and 5 bases, there was a span of 13 bases. Per the germline V gene, CDR1 is MNHNY and CDR2 is SVGAGI (reference sequence). CDR3 residues: CASRPGQPTEAFF. The CDR3 DNA is TGTGCCAGCAGACCGGGACAACCTACTGAAGCTTTCTTT.

The chain employs TRBV5-1 and TRBJ2-5; 9 nucleotides line up with TRBD1. The CDR3 runs to 14 residues. V lost 4 bases to trimming and J lost 5 bases; unmatched junction nucleotides: 6. Germline V CDR1 and CDR2: SGHRS, YFSETQ. The chain's CDR3 is CASSRGTGQETQYF. In DNA form, the CDR3 reads TGCGCCAGCAGCCGCGGGACAGGGCAGGAGACCCAGTACTTC. The entire variable domain, with the rest obtained from reference TRBV5-1 and TRBJ2-5, is as follows: KAGVTQTPRYLIKTRGQQVTLSCSPISGHRSVSWYQQTPGQGLQFLFEYFSETQRNKGNFPGRFSGRQFSNSRSEMNVSTLELGDSALYLCASSRGTGQETQYFGPGTRLLVL.

The V gene is TRBV6-6, the J gene TRBJ1-2; possibly TRBD1 for D (5 bases). The V gene lost 2 bases and the J gene lost 2 bases, with 9 bases spanning the gap. This CDR3 comprises 14 residues. Germline values: CDR1 MNHNY, CDR2 SVGAGI (reference sequence). The CDR3 loop is CASSYRGLNYGYTF. DNA for the CDR3: TGTGCCAGCAGTTACAGGGGTTTAAACTATGGCTACACCTTC.

The J gene is TRBJ1-1, the V gene TRBV30; D unclear. The CDR3 sequence is 10 residues long. The germline CDR1 and CDR2 sequences are GTSNPN and SVGIG (reference sequence). The CDR3 nucleotides are TGTCCCCATAGAAACACTGAAGCTTTCTTT. Its translation is CPHRNTEAFF.

About this clone: Different DNA sequences within this sample yield the same CDR3. The chain combines TRBV5-1 with TRBJ2-2; D unresolved. Germline V gene lookup returns CDR1 SGHRS and CDR2 YFSETQ. This CDR3 has 12 residues. Between the trimmed V and J ends, which lost 5 bases and 0 bases, there was a span of 2 bases. The CDR3 protein is CASSSNTGELFF. For the CDR3, the DNA is TGCGCCAGCAGTTCGAACACCGGGGAGCTGTTTTTT.